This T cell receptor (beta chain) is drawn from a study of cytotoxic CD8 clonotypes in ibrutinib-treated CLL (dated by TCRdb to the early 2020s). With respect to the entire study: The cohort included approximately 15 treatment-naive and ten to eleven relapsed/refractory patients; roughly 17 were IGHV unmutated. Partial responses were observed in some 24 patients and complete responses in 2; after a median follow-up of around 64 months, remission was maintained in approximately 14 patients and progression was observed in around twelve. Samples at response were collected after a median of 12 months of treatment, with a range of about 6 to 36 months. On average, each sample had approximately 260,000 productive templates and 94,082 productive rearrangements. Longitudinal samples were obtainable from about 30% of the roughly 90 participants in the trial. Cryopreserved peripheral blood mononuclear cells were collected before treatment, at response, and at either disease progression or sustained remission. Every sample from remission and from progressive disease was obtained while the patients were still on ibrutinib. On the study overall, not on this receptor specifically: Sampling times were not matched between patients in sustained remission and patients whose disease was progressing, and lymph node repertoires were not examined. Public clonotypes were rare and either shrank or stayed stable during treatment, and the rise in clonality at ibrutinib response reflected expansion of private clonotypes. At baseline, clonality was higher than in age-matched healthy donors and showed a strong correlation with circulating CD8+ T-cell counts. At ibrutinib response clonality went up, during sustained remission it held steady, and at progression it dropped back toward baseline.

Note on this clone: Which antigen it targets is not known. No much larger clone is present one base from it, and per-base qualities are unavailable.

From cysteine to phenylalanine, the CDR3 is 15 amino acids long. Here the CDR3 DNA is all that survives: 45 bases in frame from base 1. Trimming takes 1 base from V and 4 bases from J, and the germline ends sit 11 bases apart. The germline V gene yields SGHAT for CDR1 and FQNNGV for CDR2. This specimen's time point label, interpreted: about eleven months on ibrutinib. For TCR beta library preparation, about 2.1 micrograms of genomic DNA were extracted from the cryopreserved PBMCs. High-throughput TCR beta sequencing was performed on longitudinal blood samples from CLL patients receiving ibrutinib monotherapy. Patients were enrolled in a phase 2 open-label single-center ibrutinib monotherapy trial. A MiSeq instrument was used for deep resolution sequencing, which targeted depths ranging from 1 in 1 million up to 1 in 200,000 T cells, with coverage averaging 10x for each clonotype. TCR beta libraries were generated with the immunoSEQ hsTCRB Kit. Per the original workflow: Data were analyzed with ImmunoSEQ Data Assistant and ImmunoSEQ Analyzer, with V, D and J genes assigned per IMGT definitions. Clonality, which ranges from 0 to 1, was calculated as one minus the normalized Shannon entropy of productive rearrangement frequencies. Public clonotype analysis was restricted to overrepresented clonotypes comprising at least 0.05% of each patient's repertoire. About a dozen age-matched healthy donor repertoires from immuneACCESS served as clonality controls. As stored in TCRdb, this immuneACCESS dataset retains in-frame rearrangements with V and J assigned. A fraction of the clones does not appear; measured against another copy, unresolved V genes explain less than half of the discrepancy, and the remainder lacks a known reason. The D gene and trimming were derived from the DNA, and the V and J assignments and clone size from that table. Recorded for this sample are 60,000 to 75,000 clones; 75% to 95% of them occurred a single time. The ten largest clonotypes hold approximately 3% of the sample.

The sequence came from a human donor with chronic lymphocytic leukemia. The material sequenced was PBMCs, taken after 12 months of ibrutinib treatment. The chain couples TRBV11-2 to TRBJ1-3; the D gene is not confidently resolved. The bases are TGTGCCAGCAGCTTAGCAACCTTTCGGGGAAACACCATATATTTT. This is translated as CASSLATFRGNTIYF.